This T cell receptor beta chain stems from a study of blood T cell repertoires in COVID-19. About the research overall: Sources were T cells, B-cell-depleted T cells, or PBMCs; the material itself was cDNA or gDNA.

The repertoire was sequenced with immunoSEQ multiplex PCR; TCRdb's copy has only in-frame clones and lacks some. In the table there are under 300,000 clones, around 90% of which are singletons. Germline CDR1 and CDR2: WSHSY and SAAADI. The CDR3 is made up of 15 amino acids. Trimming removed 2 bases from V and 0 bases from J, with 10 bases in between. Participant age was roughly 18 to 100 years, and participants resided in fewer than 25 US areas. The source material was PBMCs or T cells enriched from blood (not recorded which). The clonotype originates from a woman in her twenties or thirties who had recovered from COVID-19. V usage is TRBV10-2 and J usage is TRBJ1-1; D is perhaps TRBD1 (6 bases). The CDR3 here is CASSETGTLNTEAFF. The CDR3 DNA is TGCGCCAGCAGTGAGACAGGGACCCTGAACACTGAAGCTTTCTTT.